This TCR beta chain is from a study of patients and donors after allogeneic stem cell transplantation. TCRdb reprocessed the RT-PCR reads with MiXCR, giving one entry per CDR3 protein. The sample lists about 960,000 distinct CDR3 sequences; approximately 19% were seen once. The sample taken for sequencing was blood, either unsorted or a sorted T cell fraction (not recorded which). The clonotype originates from a human donor who was either an allogeneic HSCT recipient or a stem cell or donor lymphocyte infusion donor (not recorded which). It is not recorded whose cells these are; they may come from a transplant donor.

This chain's CDR3 is CASSSGQSASTDTQYF. CDR3 DNA sequence: TGTGCCAGCAGCTCGGGACAGTCAGCTAGCACAGATACGCAGTATTTT. This sequence joins TRBV7-9 and TRBJ2-3, with 7 bases matching TRBD1. V shed 4 bases, J shed 0 bases, and the junction held 7 bases outside the gene matches. This CDR3 region has 16 residues. Germline CDR1 reads SEHNR; CDR2 reads FQNEAQ (reference sequence).